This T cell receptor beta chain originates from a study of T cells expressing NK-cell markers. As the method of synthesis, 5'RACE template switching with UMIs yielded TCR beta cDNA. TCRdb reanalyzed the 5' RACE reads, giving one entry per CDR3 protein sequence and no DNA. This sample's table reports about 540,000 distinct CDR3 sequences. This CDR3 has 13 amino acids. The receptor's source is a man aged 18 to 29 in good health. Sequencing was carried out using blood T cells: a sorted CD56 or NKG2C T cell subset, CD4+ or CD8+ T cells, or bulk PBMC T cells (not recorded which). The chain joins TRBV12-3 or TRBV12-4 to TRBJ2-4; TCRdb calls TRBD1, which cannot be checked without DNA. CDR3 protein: CASTQTGPDIQYF.